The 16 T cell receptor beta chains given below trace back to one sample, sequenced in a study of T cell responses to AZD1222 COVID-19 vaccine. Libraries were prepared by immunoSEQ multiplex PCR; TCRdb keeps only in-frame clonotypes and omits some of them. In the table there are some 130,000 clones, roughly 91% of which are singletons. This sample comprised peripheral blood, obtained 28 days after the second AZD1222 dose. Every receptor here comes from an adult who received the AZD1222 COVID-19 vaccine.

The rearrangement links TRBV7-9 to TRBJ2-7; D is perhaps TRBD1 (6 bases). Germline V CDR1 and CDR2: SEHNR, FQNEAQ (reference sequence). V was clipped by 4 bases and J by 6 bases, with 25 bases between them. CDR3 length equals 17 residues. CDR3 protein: CASSSSNDPTGWGEQYF. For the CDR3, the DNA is TGTGCCAGCAGCTCCAGTAATGATCCTACAGGGTGGGGCGAGCAGTACTTC.

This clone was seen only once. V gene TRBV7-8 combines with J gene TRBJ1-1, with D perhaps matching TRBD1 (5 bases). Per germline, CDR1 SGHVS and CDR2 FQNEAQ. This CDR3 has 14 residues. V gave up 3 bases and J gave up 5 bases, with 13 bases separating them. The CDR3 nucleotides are TGTGCCAGCAGCTTCACGGGGCGTACGACTGAAGCTTTCTTT. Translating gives CASSFTGRTTEAFF.

The CDR3 sequence is CASSLIRRVRGLNGYTF. The CDR3 nucleotides read TGTGCCAGCAGCTTAATTAGGAGAGTGCGAGGTCTCAATGGCTACACCTTC. The rearrangement uses TRBV11-2 and TRBJ1-2; D remains ambiguous. The ends were cut back, 2 bases at V and 6 bases at J, with 22 bases in the middle. Germline assignment: CDR1 SGHAT and CDR2 FQNNGV. CDR3 length: 17 residues.

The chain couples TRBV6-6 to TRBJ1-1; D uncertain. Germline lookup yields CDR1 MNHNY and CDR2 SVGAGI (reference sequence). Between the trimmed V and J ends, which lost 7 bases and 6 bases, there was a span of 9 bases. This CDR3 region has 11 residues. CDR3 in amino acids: CASIQFPEAFF. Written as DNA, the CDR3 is TGTGCCAGCATCCAGTTCCCTGAAGCTTTCTTT.

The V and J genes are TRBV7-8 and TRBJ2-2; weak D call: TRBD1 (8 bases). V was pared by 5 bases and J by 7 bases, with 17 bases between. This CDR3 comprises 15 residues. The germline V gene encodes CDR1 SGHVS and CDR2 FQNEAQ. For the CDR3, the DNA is TGTGCCAGCAGCACCCGGACAGGGACTAACGGGGAGCTGTTTTTT. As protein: CASSTRTGTNGELFF.

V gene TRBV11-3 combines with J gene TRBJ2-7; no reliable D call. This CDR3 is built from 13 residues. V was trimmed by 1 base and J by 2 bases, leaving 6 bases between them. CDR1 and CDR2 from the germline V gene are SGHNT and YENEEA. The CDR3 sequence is CASSLGSAYEQYF. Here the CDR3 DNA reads TGTGCCAGCAGCTTAGGGTCTGCCTACGAGCAGTACTTC.

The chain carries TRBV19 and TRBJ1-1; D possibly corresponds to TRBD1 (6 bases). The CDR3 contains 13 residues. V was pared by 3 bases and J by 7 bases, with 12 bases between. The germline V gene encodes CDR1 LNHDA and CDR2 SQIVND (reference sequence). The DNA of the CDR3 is TGTGCCAGTAGTATCTGGGGGGCGGATGAAGCTTTCTTT. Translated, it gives CASSIWGADEAFF.

As DNA, the CDR3 is TGTGCCAGCAGCTTACCCCGACAGGTACATCACACTGAAGCTTTCTTT. Translation gives CASSLPRQVHHTEAFF. The chain links TRBV11-2 to TRBJ1-1, with D perhaps matching TRBD1 (6 bases). V was cut by 2 bases and J by 3 bases, with 16 bases left in between. Germline CDR1 and CDR2: SGHAT and FQNNGV. CDR3 length equals 16 residues.

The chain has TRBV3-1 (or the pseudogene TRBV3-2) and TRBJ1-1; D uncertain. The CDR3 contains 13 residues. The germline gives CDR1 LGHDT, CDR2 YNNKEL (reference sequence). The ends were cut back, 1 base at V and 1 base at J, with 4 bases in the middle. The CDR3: CASSQAKNTEAFF. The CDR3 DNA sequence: TGTGCCAGCAGCCAAGCCAAGAACACTGAAGCTTTCTTT.

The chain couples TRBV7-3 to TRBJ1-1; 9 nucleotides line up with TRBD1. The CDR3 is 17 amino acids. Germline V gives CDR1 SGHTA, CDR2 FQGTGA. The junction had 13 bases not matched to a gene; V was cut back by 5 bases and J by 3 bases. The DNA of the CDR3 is TGTGCCAGCAGCCCAGGGTGGGACAGGGAACGGGACACTGAAGCTTTCTTT. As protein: CASSPGWDRERDTEAFF.

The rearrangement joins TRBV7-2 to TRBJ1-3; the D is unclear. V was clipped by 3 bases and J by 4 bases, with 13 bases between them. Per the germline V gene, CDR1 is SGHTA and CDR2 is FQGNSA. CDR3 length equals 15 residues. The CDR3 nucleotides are TGTGCCAGCAGCTTCGTCTCCGGGTCCGGAAACACCATATATTTT. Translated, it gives CASSFVSGSGNTIYF.

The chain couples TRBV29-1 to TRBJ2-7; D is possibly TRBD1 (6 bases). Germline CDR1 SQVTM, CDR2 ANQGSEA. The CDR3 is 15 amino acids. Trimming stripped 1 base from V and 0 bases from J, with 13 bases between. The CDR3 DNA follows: TGCAGCGTTGAAGGTTACAGGGAAAGCTCCTACGAGCAGTACTTC. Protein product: CSVEGYRESSYEQYF.

The DNA for the CDR3 is TGTGCCAGCAGTGGCGGGGCCGCACTATACAATGAGCAGTTCTTC. Translation: CASSGGAALYNEQFF. The chain joins TRBV27 to TRBJ2-1, with D possibly TRBD2 on 6 matching bases. V was pared by 5 bases and J by 4 bases, with 15 bases between. Germline lookup yields CDR1 MNHEY and CDR2 SMNVEV (reference sequence). The CDR3 totals 15 residues.

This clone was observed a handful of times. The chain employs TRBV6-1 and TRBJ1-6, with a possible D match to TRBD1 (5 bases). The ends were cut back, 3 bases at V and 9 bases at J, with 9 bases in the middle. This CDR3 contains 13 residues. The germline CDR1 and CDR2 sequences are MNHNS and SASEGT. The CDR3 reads CASSDRESSPLHF. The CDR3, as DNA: TGTGCCAGCAGTGACAGGGAGAGTTCACCCCTCCACTTT.

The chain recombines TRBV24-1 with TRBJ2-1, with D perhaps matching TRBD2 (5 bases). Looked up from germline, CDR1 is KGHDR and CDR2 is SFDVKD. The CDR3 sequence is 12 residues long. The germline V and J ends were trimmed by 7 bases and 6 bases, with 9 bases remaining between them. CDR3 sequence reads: CATSGESNEQFF. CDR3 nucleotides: TGTGCCACCAGCGGGGAAAGCAATGAGCAGTTCTTC.

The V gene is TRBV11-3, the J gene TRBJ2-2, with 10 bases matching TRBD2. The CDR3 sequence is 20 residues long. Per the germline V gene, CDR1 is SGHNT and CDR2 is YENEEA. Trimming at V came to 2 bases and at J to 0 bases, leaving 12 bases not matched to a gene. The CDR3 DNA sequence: TGTGCCAGCAGCTTACGGCTAGCGGGGGCCCCTAATGCGAACACCGGGGAGCTGTTTTTT. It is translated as CASSLRLAGAPNANTGELFF.